This T cell receptor beta chain appears in the sequencing data of a study of T cells in women clearing cervical HPV infection. V lost 5 bases and J 6 bases, leaving 20 bases between the germline ends. The CDR3 extends over 15 amino acids. CDR1 is SSHAT, CDR2 FNYEAQ, per germline (reference sequence). With respect to this clone: The observed sequence ends 3 residues before the CDR3 terminus, with the missing tail filled in from the germline J gene.

Prevalent HPV16 infections were excluded; only incident single HPV16 infections included. Using immunoSEQ multiplex PCR, the repertoire was profiled, and TCRdb retains in-frame clones only, with some absent. The sample yields about 19,000 clones, of which the top ten take up about 16%. This chain links TRBV7-7 with TRBJ2-7; weak D call: TRBD2 (6 bases). The sequencing sample was made of blood buffy coat. The receptor's source is a woman aged 18 to 75 with a cervical HPV16 infection that either progressed to CIN3+ or cleared (not recorded which). The CDR3 region is CASSLNSGGRSEQYF. The CDR3 DNA, read in part, is TGTGCCAGCAGCCTAAATTCCGGGGGACGATCCGAG. Full variable domain (missing parts from reference TRBV7-7 and TRBJ2-7): GAGVSQSPRYKVTKRGQDVTLRCDPISSHATLYWYQQALGQGPEFLTYFNYEAQPDKSGLPSDRFSAERPEGSISTLTIQRTEQRDSAMYRCASSLNSGGRSEQYFGPGTRLTVT.